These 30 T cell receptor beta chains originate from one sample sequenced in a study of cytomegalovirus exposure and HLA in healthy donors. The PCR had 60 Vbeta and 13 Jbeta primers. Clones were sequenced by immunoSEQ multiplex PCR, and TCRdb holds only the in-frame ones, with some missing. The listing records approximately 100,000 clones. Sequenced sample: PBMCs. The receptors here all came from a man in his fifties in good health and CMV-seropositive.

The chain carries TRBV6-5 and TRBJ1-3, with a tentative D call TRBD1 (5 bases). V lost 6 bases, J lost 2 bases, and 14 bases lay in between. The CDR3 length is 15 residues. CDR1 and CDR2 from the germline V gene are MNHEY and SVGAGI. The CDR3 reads CASSRQRGAGNTIYF. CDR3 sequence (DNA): TGTGCCAGCAGCCGACAGCGGGGAGCTGGAAACACCATATATTTT.

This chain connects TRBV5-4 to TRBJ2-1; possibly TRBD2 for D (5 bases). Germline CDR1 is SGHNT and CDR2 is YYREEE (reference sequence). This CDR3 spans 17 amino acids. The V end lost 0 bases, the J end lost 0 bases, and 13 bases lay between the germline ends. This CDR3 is CASSLGGASSSYNEQFF. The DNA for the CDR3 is TGTGCCAGCAGCTTGGGCGGTGCTAGCAGCTCCTACAATGAGCAGTTCTTC.

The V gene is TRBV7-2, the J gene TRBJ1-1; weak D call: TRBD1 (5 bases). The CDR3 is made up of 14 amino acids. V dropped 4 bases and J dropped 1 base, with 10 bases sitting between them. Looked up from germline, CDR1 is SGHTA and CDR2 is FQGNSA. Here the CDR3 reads CASSWGGSNTEAFF. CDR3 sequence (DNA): TGTGCCAGCAGCTGGGGGGGGTCGAACACTGAAGCTTTCTTT.

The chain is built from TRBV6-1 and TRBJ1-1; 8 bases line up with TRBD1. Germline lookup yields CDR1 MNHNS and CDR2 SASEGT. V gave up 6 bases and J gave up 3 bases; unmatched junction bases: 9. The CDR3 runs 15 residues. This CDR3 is CASRATRGRYTEAFF. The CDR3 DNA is TGTGCCAGCAGGGCGACCAGGGGGCGTTACACTGAAGCTTTCTTT.

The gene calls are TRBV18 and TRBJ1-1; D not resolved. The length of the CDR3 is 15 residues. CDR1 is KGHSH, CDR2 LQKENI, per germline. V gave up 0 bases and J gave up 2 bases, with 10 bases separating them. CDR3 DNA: TGTGCCAGCTCACCACCGTCAACAGCCAACACTGAAGCTTTCTTT. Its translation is CASSPPSTANTEAFF.

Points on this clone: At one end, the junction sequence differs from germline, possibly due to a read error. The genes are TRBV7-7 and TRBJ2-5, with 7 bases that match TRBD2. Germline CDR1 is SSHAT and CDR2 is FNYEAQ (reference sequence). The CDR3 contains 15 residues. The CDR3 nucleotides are TGTGCTAGCAGCCCGGCGGGGGTTCGGGGGGAGACCCAGTACTTC. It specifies CASSPAGVRGETQYF.

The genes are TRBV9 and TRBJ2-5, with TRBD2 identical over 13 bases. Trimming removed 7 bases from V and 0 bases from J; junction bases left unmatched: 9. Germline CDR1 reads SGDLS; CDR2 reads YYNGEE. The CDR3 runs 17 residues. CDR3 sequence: CASAGGLAGLNQETQYF. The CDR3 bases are TGTGCCAGCGCTGGGGGACTAGCGGGGTTAAACCAAGAGACCCAGTACTTC.

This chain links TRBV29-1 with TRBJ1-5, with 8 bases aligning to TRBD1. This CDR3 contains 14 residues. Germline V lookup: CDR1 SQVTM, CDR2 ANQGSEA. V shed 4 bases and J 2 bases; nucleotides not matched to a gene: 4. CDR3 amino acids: CSVVSTGGNQPQHF. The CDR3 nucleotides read TGCAGCGTTGTATCGACAGGGGGCAATCAGCCCCAGCATTTT.

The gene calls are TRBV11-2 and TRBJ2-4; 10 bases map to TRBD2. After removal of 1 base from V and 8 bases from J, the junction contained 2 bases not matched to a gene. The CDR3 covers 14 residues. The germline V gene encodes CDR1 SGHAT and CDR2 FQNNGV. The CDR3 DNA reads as TGTGCCAGCAGCTTAGCTAGCGGGAGTCACATTCAGTACTTC. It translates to CASSLASGSHIQYF. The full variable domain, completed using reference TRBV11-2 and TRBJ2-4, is EAGVAQSPRYKIIEKRQSVAFWCNPISGHATLYWYQQILGQGPKLLIQFQNNGVVDDSQLPKDRFSAERLKGVDSTLKIQPAKLEDSAVYLCASSLASGSHIQYFGAGTRLSVL.

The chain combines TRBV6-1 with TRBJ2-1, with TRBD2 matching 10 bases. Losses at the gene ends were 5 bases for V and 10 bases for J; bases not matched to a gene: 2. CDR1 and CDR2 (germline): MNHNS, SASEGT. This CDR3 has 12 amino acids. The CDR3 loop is CASSLAGDEQFF. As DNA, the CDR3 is TGTGCCAGCAGTCTAGCGGGAGACGAGCAGTTCTTC.

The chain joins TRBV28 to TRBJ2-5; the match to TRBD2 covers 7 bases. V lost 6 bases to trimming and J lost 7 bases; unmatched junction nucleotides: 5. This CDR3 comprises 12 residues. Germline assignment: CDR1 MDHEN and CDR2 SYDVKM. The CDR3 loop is CASSDPGGTQYF. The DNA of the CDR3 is TGTGCCAGCAGCGATCCGGGGGGGACCCAGTACTTC.

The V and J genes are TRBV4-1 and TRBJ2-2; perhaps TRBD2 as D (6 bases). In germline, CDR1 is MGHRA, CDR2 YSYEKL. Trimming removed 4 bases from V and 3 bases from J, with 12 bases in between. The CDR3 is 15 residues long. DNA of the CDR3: TGCGCCAGCAGCCCCGGAGTAGCGGACACCGGGGAGCTGTTTTTT. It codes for CASSPGVADTGELFF.

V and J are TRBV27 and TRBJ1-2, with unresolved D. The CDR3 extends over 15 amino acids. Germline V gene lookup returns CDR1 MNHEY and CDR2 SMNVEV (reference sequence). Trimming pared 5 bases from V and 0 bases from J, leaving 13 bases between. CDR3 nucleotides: TGTGCCAGCAGTCCCGTGAGGGCCTCTAACTATGGCTACACCTTC. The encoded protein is CASSPVRASNYGYTF.

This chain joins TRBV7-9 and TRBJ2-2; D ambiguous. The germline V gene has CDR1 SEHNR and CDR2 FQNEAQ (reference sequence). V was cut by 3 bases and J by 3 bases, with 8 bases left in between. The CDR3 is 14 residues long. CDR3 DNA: TGTGCCAGCAGCTTTTTAGTGGACACCGGGGAGCTGTTTTTT. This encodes CASSFLVDTGELFF.

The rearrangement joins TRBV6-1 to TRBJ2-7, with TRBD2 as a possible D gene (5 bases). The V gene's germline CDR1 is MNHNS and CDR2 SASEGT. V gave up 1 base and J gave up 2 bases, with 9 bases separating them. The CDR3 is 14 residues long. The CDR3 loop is CASSEGKRTYEQYV. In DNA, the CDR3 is TGTGCCAGCAGTGAAGGGAAGCGGACCTACGAGCAGTACGTC.

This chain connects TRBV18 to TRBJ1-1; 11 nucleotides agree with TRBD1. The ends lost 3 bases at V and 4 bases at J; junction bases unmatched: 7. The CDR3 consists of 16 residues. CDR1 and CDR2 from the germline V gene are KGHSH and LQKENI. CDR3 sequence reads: CASSPGQGAAGTEAFF. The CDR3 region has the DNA TGTGCCAGCTCACCCGGACAGGGGGCTGCGGGCACTGAAGCTTTCTTT.

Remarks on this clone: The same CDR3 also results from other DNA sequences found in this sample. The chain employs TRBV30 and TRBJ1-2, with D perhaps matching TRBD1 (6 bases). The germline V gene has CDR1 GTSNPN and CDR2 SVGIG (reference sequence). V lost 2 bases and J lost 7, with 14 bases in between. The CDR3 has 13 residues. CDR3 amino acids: CAWSWADRLGYTF. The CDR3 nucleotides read TGTGCCTGGAGTTGGGCTGACAGGCTTGGCTACACCTTC.

The CDR3 nucleotides are TGTGCCAGCAGCAGTCCCGGGTCCCAAAGGGAGACCCAGTACTTC. As protein: CASSSPGSQRETQYF. The genes are TRBV11-3 and TRBJ2-5, with no clear D. The V and J ends lost 5 bases and 5 bases respectively, with 18 bases between them. In germline, CDR1 is SGHNT, CDR2 YENEEA. The CDR3 length is 15 residues.

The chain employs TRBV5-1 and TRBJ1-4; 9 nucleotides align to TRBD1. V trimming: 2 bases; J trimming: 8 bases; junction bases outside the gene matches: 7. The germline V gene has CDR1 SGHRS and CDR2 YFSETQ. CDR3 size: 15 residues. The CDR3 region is CASSFYRGQKEKLFF. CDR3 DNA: TGCGCCAGCAGCTTTTACAGGGGGCAGAAGGAAAAACTGTTTTTT.

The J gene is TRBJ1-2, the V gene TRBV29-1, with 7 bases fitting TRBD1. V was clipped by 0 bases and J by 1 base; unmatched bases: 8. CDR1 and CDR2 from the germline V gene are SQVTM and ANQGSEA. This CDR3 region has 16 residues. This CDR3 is CSVEDLTGVFNYGYTF. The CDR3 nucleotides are TGCAGCGTTGAAGATCTTACAGGGGTCTTTAACTATGGCTACACCTTC.

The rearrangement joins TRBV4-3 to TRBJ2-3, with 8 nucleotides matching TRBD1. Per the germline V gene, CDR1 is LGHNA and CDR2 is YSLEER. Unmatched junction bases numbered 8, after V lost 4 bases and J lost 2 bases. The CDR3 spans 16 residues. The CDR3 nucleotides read TGCGCCAGCAGCCTCACTTGGACAGGGTACACAGATACGCAGTATTTT. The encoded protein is CASSLTWTGYTDTQYF.

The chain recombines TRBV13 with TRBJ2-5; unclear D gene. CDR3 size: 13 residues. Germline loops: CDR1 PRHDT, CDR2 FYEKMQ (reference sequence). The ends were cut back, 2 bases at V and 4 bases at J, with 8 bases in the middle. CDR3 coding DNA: TGTGCCAGCAGCTTACGAGTTCGAGAGACCCAGTACTTC. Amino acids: CASSLRVRETQYF.

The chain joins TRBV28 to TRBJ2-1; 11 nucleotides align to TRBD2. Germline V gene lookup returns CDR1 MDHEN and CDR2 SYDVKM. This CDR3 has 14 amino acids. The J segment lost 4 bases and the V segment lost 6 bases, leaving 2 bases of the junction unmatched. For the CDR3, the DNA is TGTGCCAGCAGCGGGACTAGCGGTTACAATGAGCAGTTCTTC. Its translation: CASSGTSGYNEQFF. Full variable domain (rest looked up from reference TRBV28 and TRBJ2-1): DVKVTQSSRYLVKRTGEKVFLECVQDMDHENMFWYRQDPGLGLRLIYFSYDVKMKEKGDIPEGYSVSREKKERFSLILESASTNQTSMYLCASSGTSGYNEQFFGPGTRLTVL.

The CDR3: CAWSVPGGSSGNTIYF. The DNA for the CDR3 is TGTGCCTGGAGTGTACCCGGAGGGAGCTCTGGAAACACCATATATTTT. The V call is TRBV30, the J call TRBJ1-3; no firm D call. Trimming removed 0 bases at V and 0 bases at J, with 12 bases between. CDR3 length: 16 residues. CDR1 is GTSNPN and CDR2 is SVGIG in the germline V gene (reference sequence).

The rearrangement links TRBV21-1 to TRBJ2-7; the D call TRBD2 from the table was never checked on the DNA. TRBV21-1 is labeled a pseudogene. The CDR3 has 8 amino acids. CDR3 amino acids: CASSKVPV. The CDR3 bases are TGTGCCAGCAGCAAAGTCCCGGTC.

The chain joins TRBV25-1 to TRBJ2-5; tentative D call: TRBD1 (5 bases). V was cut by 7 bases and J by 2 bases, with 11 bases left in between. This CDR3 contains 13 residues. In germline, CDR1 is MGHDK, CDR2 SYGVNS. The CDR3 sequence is CASMRAGQETQYF. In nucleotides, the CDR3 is TGTGCCAGCATGAGAGCAGGGCAAGAGACCCAGTACTTC.

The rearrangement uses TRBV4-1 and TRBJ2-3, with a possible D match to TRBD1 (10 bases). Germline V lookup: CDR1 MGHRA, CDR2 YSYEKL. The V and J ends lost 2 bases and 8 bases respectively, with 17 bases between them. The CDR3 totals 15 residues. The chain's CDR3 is CASSQIAGDRGTQYF. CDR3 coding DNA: TGCGCCAGCAGCCAAATAGCGGGGGACAGGGGTACGCAGTATTTT.

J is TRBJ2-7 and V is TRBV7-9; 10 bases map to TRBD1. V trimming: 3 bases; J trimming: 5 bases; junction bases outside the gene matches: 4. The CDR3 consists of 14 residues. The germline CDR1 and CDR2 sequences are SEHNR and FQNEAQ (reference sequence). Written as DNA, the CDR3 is TGTGCCAGCAGCTTTGACAGGGGGCACGACGAGCAGTACTTC. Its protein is CASSFDRGHDEQYF.

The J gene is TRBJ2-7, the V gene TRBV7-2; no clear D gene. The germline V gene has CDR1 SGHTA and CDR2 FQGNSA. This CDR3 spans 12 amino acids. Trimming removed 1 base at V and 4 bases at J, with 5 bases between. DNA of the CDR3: TGTGCCAGCAGCTTAGGTAGTTACGAGCAGTACTTC. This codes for CASSLGSYEQYF.

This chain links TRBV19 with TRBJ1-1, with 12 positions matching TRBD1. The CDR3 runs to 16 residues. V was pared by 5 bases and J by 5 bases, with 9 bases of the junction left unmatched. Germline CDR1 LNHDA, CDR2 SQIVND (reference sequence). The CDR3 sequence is CASSPELGQGATEAFF. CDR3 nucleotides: TGTGCCAGTAGTCCCGAACTGGGACAGGGGGCTACTGAAGCTTTCTTT. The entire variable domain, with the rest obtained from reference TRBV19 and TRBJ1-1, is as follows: DGGITQSPKYLFRKEGQNVTLSCEQNLNHDAMYWYRQDPGQGLRLIYYSQIVNDFQKGDIAEGYSVSREKKESFPLTVTSAQKNPTAFYLCASSPELGQGATEAFFGQGTRLTVV.